The subject of this entry is one T cell receptor beta chain. As yet, its antigen is unknown. Libraries were prepared by immunoSEQ multiplex PCR; TCRdb keeps only in-frame clonotypes and omits some of them. The sample lists tens of thousands of clones, about 90% occurring once. This entry comes from a study of T cells after posttransplantation cyclophosphamide. Findings of the study overall: Recipient CMV seropositivity and CMV reactivation strongly tracked TRB clonality.

Trimming took 3 bases from V and 3 from J; bases not matched to a gene: 3. From germline, CDR1 is SGDLS and CDR2 YYNGEE. The CDR3 is 14 residues long. This clonotype originated in a woman between 40 and 50 years old with a blood cancer, CMV-positive, and with a related stem cell donor. The chain joins TRBV9 to TRBJ2-7, with 10 positions matching TRBD1. The sequenced sample consisted of PBMCs. The CDR3 here is CASSARTGGYEQYF. DNA of the CDR3: TGTGCCAGCAGCGCCAGGACAGGGGGCTACGAGCAGTACTTC.